A selection of T cell receptor beta chains follows, all from one sample in a study of read filtering for tumor transcriptome and immune sequencing. One entry per CDR3 protein results from TCRdb running MiXCR on the reads. The data show around 130,000 distinct CDR3 sequences, around 14% seen once. Material for sequencing was a population of CD138-negative cells sorted from bone marrow. These receptors all come from a donor aged 40 or older with multiple myeloma. The CDR3 runs from the conserved cysteine through the conserved F or W. The order of the fields is V gene, CDR3 protein.

v_call: TRBV7-9
cdr3_aa: CASSLGGGTNYEQYF

v_call: TRBV29-1
cdr3_aa: CSVEDSAGVNYNEQFF

v_call: TRBV7-6
cdr3_aa: CASSSLAGGPGELFF

v_call: TRBV12-3/TRBV12-4
cdr3_aa: CASSALSSYEQYF

v_call: TRBV5-1
cdr3_aa: CASSLDGNSNQPQHF

v_call: TRBV18
cdr3_aa: CASSPQGSYNEQFF

v_call: TRBV4-1
cdr3_aa: CASSQESAGGRTEAFF

v_call: TRBV6-5
cdr3_aa: CASRLALTNTGELFF

v_call: TRBV12-3/TRBV12-4
cdr3_aa: CASSGNGETQYF

v_call: TRBV13
cdr3_aa: CASSPDRGHSGRTSTDTQYF

v_call: TRBV12-3/TRBV12-4
cdr3_aa: CASSLAEWSSGTYNEQFF

v_call: TRBV20-1
cdr3_aa: CSVSRAGIDTQYF

v_call: TRBV20-1
cdr3_aa: CSARDPTQGEQFF

v_call: TRBV7-8
cdr3_aa: CASSGPGLAGVGADTQYF

v_call: TRBV20-1
cdr3_aa: CSARDRHKAYF

v_call: TRBV24-1
cdr3_aa: CATSGNQRTSEQYF

v_call: TRBV5-1
cdr3_aa: CASSTRTELSGANVLTF

v_call: TRBV9
cdr3_aa: CASSPQGGRSYNSPLHF

v_call: TRBV11-3
cdr3_aa: CASSGLLAGAYNEQFF

v_call: TRBV5-1
cdr3_aa: CASSLARQEDEQFF

v_call: TRBV27
cdr3_aa: CASIASGDAEAFF

v_call: TRBV27
cdr3_aa: CASSFPGTTPFF

v_call: TRBV30
cdr3_aa: CAWTLREGSPYEQYF

v_call: TRBV5-1
cdr3_aa: CASTQRGQTTDTQYF

v_call: TRBV7-8
cdr3_aa: CASSLVRQRTDTQYF

v_call: TRBV7-9
cdr3_aa: CASSLVTSYNEQFF

v_call: TRBV7-9
cdr3_aa: CASSLAGGPTDTQYF

v_call: TRBV20-1
cdr3_aa: CSASLPGRLSTDTQYF

v_call: TRBV11-2
cdr3_aa: CASSSRVENTGELFF

v_call: TRBV20-1
cdr3_aa: CSAGVSGRFNEQFF

v_call: TRBV19
cdr3_aa: CASSIVTRSYNEQFF

v_call: TRBV7-8
cdr3_aa: CASSPPASGNEQFF

v_call: TRBV9
cdr3_aa: CASSVEWGANTEAFF

v_call: TRBV5-4
cdr3_aa: CASSVDRFGYEQYF

v_call: TRBV5-1
cdr3_aa: CASSSDCDIWTLNTEAFF

v_call: TRBV12-3/TRBV12-4
cdr3_aa: CASGLFENSPLHF

v_call: TRBV20-1
cdr3_aa: CSARLAGGEQYF

v_call: TRBV20-1
cdr3_aa: CSARTGGETQYF

v_call: TRBV19
cdr3_aa: CASSMSGNYNEQFF

v_call: TRBV14
cdr3_aa: CASSQDAQDEQFF

v_call: TRBV27
cdr3_aa: CASSLRDINTGELFF

v_call: TRBV9
cdr3_aa: CASSALGLAGVDGQYF

v_call: TRBV5-1
cdr3_aa: CATKHASGSYNEQFF

v_call: TRBV14
cdr3_aa: CASSLRTGPTGELFF

v_call: TRBV7-3
cdr3_aa: CASSYGTDNEQFF

v_call: TRBV7-2
cdr3_aa: CASSSTGHPYNEQFF

v_call: TRBV10-3
cdr3_aa: CAISETSGGNNEQFF

v_call: TRBV19
cdr3_aa: CASSIGRGSPLHF

v_call: TRBV7-8
cdr3_aa: CASSLKRTSEISDEQSF

v_call: TRBV19
cdr3_aa: CASITRAGELFF